The text below deals with one T cell receptor (beta chain). Its specificity is not known. The junction does not match germline at one end; this may be a read error. The draw of peripheral blood yielded ten milliliters from each donor. The germline V gene has CDR1 MGHRA and CDR2 YSYEKL. The CDR3 has 14 residues. This record comes from a study of blood T cells in healthy people across ages. Whole-study results and caveats: CMV status of donors was unknown, possibly confounding expanded clonotype changes.

Sample-barcoded 5' priming and a J-beta primer mix drove a second PCR of about 6 to 12 cycles. With 12 random nucleotides, a template-switch adaptor tagged each individual cDNA molecule. TCRdb fed the 5' RACE reads into MiXCR, producing one record per CDR3 protein. The repertoire consists of 1.8 million or so distinct CDR3 sequences, with around 42% occurring once and the leading ten covering approximately 22%. Sequencing was done on a sample of blood. V usage is TRBV4-1 and J usage is TRBJ1-2; 10 bases are a match to TRBD1. The receptor comes from a human donor in good health. The CDR3, as DNA: TGCGCCAGCACCCAAGTTGGGACAGGGGAAGGCTACACCTTC. Translating it yields CASTQVGTGEGYTF.